This T cell receptor (beta chain) was sequenced for a study of T cell repertoires in cytomegalovirus infection (dated by TCRdb to the late 2010s). With regard to the full study: Because public TCR beta signatures pointed to carriage of CMV infection together with the matching HLA type, the HLA type of each donor mattered for the analysis. Findings and caveats that apply to the study as a whole: The ex vivo response was dominated by HLA-C-restricted CMV-specific TCR beta clonotypes, and the single most frequent clonotype in two of eight donors was supplied by these HLA-C-restricted clonotypes. Carriers of CMV infection plus the relevant HLA type were discriminated by the cumulative frequency of public TCR beta family members in the study cohort and in an independent approximately 400-donor cohort.

The CDR1 and CDR2 encoded by the germline V gene (reference sequence) are MNHEY and SMNVEV. From cysteine to phenylalanine, the CDR3 is 14 amino acids long. Of all the DNA, just the CDR3 is kept, 42 bases in frame from base 1. Comments on this clonotype: Its cognate antigen has yet to be identified. Being one base from a much bigger clone, this may be a read error.

These reads were obtained on an Illumina HiSeq 1500. TCRdb reprocessed the public reads (quality trimming at Q25 with fastp, clone calling with MiXCR) and kept in-frame beta chains. Rows merge per CDR3 protein into single entries with the most common DNA and genes. This sample holds fewer than 400,000 distinct CDR3 sequences; 15% to 20% were observed only once. The ten most abundant clones make up approximately 10% of the sample. The chain couples TRBV27 to TRBJ1-6; no confident D gene assignment can be made. The sequenced sample was PBMCs. This sequence was found in a human donor in good health (CMV status not recorded). Some clones in this sample may be carry-over from other donors' samples. DNA sequence: TGTGCCAGCAGTTCGTCGACGGTAAATTCACCCCTCCGCTTT. It is translated as CASSSSTVNSPLRF.